This T cell receptor (beta chain) was sequenced for a study of OX40 agonist ivuxolimab in advanced cancers. Study overall: The group had a mean age of around 60 years, ranged from about 23 to 85, and was 75% to 85% male. Three partial responders included one hepatocellular carcinoma patient and two cutaneous melanoma patients.

Unmatched junction bases numbered 5, after V lost 4 bases and J lost 8 bases. Germline V CDR1 and CDR2: SQVTM, ANQGSEA. CDR3 length: 13 amino acids. Libraries were prepared by immunoSEQ multiplex PCR; TCRdb keeps only in-frame clonotypes and omits some of them. Of some 75,000 clones listed, more than 85% are singletons. This receptor was identified in an adult with an advanced solid tumor such as melanoma, head and neck, liver or kidney cancer. The chain couples TRBV29-1 to TRBJ1-4, with 9 bases fitting TRBD1. The source was CD4+ or CD8+ T cells sorted from blood, collected in a trial of the OX40 agonist ivuxolimab. The CDR3: CSVVGTGNEKLFF. DNA of the CDR3: TGCAGCGTTGTCGGGACAGGGAACGAAAAACTGTTTTTT.